This T cell receptor beta chain appears in the sequencing data of a study of T cells in Graves' hyperthyroidism and ophthalmopathy. Regarding the study as a whole: Classification by a 13 V-J model distinguished ophthalmopathy from stable hyperthyroidism. With a median lead of approximately 6.4 months before onset, the model predicted ophthalmopathy.

A note on this clonotype: Antigen specificity is unknown.

With 7 bases clipped from V and 8 bases from J, the junction kept 14 bases outside the gene matches. The CDR3 sequence is 15 residues long. Germline values: CDR1 SNHLY, CDR2 FYNNEI. Any patient presenting with uncontrolled infection, other autoimmune disease, pregnancy or lactation was left out. Diagnoses were made from clinical symptoms, serum measures (thyroxine and TRAb), thyroid ultrasound and orbital computed tomography. Amplified regions were TCR beta CDR3 sequences from RNA transcripts. Initially, a first-round RT-PCR of the TCR CDR3 employed the HTBI primer set. Each CDR3 protein is one row after TCRdb ran MiXCR on the multiplex PCR reads. The data show 550,000 to 700,000 distinct CDR3 sequences, roughly 50% seen once.

This chain links TRBV2 with TRBJ1-2; TRBD1 matches 9 bases. This receptor was obtained from an adult woman with Graves' disease, either hyperthyroidism or ophthalmopathy (not recorded which). Sequenced material: peripheral blood or thyroid tissue (not recorded which). CDR3: CASTNRGRPDGGYTF. The CDR3 DNA reads TGTGCCAGCACAAACAGGGGGCGGCCGGACGGGGGCTACACCTTC.